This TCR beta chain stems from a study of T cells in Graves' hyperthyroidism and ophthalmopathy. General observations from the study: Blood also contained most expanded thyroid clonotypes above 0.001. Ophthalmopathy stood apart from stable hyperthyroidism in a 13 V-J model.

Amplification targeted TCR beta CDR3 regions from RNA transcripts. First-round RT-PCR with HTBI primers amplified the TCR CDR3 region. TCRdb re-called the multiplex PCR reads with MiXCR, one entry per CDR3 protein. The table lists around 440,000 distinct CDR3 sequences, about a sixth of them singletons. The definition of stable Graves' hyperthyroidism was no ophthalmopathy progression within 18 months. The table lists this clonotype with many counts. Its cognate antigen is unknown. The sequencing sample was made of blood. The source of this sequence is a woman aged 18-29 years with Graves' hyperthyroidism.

Here the CDR3 reads CASRRYSEFETQYF. The CDR3 nucleotides are TGTGCCAGCCGACGGTATAGTGAGTTTGAGACCCAGTACTTC. The chain is built from TRBV28 and TRBJ2-5, with D uncertain. The CDR3 is made up of 14 amino acids. V was cut by 8 bases and J by 5 bases, with 18 bases left in between. The V gene's germline CDR1 is MDHEN and CDR2 SYDVKM.